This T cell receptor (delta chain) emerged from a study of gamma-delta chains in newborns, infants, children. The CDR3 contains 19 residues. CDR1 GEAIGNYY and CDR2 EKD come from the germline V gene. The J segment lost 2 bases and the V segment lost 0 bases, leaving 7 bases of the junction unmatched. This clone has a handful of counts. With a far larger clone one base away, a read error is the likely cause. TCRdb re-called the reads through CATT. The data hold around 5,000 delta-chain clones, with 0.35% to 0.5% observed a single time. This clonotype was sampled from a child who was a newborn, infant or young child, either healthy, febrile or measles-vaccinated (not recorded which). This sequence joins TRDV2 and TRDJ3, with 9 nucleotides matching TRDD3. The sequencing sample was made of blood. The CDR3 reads CACDTVLGDLPWDTRQMFF. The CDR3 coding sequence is TGTGCCTGTGACACCGTACTGGGGGACCTCCCCTGGGACACCCGACAGATGTTTTTC.